This T cell receptor (beta chain) was identified during a study of T-cell memory formation after mild COVID-19. The overall study: TCR clustering was largely donor specific.

CDR3 length: 14 amino acids. The germline V gene has CDR1 SQVTM and CDR2 ANQGSEA. Trimming left V 5 bases short and J 0 bases short, with 11 bases between. In TCRdb, the 5' RACE reads were re-called with MiXCR into one record per CDR3 protein. The profile shows 280,000 or so distinct CDR3 sequences, around 8% of them singletons. Study results and limitations: Pre-infection memory contained some responding clones, which suggested that cross-reactive memory had joined. Contracting CD4+ clones sat mainly in CM and EM; CD8+ in EMRA.

This clonotype was observed a handful of times. What it binds is not known. The sequenced sample was PBMCs or a T cell subset sorted from them (not recorded which). The J gene is TRBJ2-4, the V gene TRBV29-1; no definite D call. This receptor was identified in a man younger than 35 who had mild COVID-19 (a few samples of this study predate the infection). Cell type and time point are not known. Written as DNA, the CDR3 is TGCAGCGTTTCGGACCCGCCAGCCAAAAACATTCAGTACTTC. The encoded protein is CSVSDPPAKNIQYF.